The T cell receptor (beta chain) under discussion was sequenced for a study of CD8+ T cells in alopecia areata. Following extraction, RNA underwent reverse transcription to cDNA, which served as the sequencing template. Sequencing used immunoSEQ multiplex PCR; TCRdb keeps in-frame clones, though not all of them. This table has 45,000 to 70,000 clones, around 96% appearing once. Germline CDR1 is ENHRY and CDR2 is SYGVKD. The CDR3 has 13 amino acids. V lost 2 bases to trimming and J lost 7 bases, with 11 bases between them. The source material was CD8+ T cells sorted from blood, sampled at week 0. The clonotype comes from a human donor with alopecia areata. V and J are TRBV10-3 and TRBJ1-2, with unresolved D. This CDR3 reads CAISEGEDCGYTF. The CDR3, as DNA: TGTGCCATCAGTGAGGGGGAGGACTGTGGCTACACCTTC.